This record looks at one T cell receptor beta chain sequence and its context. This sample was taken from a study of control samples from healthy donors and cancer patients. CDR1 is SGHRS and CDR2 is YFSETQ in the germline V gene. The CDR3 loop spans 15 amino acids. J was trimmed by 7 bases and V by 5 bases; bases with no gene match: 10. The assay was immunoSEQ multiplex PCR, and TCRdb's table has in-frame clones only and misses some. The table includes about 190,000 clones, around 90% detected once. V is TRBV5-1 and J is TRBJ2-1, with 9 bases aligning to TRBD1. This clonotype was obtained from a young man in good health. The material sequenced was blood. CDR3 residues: CASRTGGPGTNEQFF. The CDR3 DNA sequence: TGCGCCAGCAGAACAGGGGGCCCAGGAACAAATGAGCAGTTCTTC.